The rows below give T cell receptor beta chains drawn from one sample of a study of T cell changes during pregnancy in multiple sclerosis. Using immunoSEQ multiplex PCR, the repertoire was profiled, and TCRdb retains in-frame clones only, with some absent. The sample gives 55,000 to 75,000 clones, about 94% of which show up once; 3.2% is in the top ten. Here the sequenced sample was CD8+ T cells from peripheral blood mononuclear cells, taken in the second trimester of pregnancy. The origin of the receptors is a female donor with multiple sclerosis, enrolled in a pregnancy study. CDR3s include the opening cysteine and the closing phenylalanine or tryptophan. A D gene is named only where the DNA matches it firmly. Clone size is shown for a subset of rows, as once, few, many or a class of expanded clone.

V	size	J	D	length	CDR3	DNA
TRBV6-4	-	TRBJ1-2	-	15	CASSDNSITNYGYTF	TGTGCCAGCAGTGACAATAGCATCACTAACTATGGCTACACCTTC
TRBV29-1	-	TRBJ2-1	-	16	CSVEASDRSYWNEQFF	TGCAGCGTTGAAGCCTCAGACAGGTCGTATTGGAATGAGCAGTTCTTC
TRBV30	few	TRBJ1-1	-	13	CAWDTGGSTEAFF	TGTGCCTGGGATACAGGTGGCTCGACTGAAGCTTTCTTT
TRBV27	-	TRBJ2-7	TRBD1	16	CASSLAPGQGAYEQYF	TGTGCCAGCAGTTTAGCCCCGGGACAGGGGGCCTACGAGCAGTACTTC
TRBV27	-	TRBJ2-7	TRBD2	14	CASSLSGSSGEQYF	TGTGCCAGCAGTCTTAGCGGGAGCTCTGGCGAGCAGTACTTC
TRBV4-3	-	TRBJ1-5	TRBD1	16	CASSQARDRGVQPQHF	TGCGCCAGCAGCCAAGCGCGGGACAGGGGGGTTCAGCCCCAGCATTTT
TRBV19	-	TRBJ1-5	TRBD1	15	CASSIVRDRVQPQHF	TGTGCCAGTAGTATAGTAAGGGACAGGGTTCAGCCCCAGCATTTT
TRBV5-1	-	TRBJ2-3	-	15	CASSLAVTGADTQYF	TGCGCCAGCAGCTTGGCGGTCACGGGAGCAGATACGCAGTATTTT
TRBV4-1	-	TRBJ2-7	-	12	CASSPTGYEQYF	TGCGCCAGCAGCCCGACAGGCTACGAGCAGTACTTC
TRBV5-4	-	TRBJ2-2	-	15	CASSFGAGNGGELFF	TGTGCCAGCAGCTTTGGGGCAGGGAATGGCGGGGAGCTGTTTTTT
TRBV6-6	-	TRBJ2-7	-	14	CASSSAHTGLEQYF	TGTGCCAGCAGTTCAGCCCACACGGGTCTCGAGCAGTACTTC
TRBV28	-	TRBJ2-2	TRBD1	17	CASSFGTGDRGTGELFF	TGTGCCAGCAGTTTCGGGACAGGGGACCGGGGCACCGGGGAGCTGTTTTTT
TRBV4-1	-	TRBJ1-1	TRBD1	15	CASSQGTGGDPEAFF	TGCGCCAGCAGCCAGGGGACAGGGGGCGACCCTGAAGCTTTCTTT
TRBV19	-	TRBJ2-7	TRBD2	16	CASSIGLAGEYDEQYF	TGTGCCAGTAGTATAGGACTAGCGGGAGAATACGACGAGCAGTACTTC
TRBV11-2	-	TRBJ2-5	TRBD2	15	CASSRGLAGGETQYF	TGTGCCAGCAGCCGGGGACTAGCGGGAGGGGAGACCCAGTACTTC
TRBV5-5	-	TRBJ2-7	TRBD1	14	CASSLAGQGYEQYF	TGTGCCAGCAGCTTGGCGGGACAGGGGTACGAGCAGTACTTC
TRBV27	-	TRBJ1-1	-	14	CASSLATVGTEAFF	TGTGCCAGCAGTTTAGCGACAGTGGGCACTGAAGCTTTCTTT
TRBV27	few	TRBJ1-2	TRBD1	15	CASSLAGQGIYGYTF	TGTGCCAGCAGTTTAGCGGGACAGGGGATTTATGGCTACACCTTC
TRBV12-5	-	TRBJ2-2	-	16	CASTLGTMALTGELFF	TGTGCTAGTACCCTCGGGACAATGGCCCTCACCGGGGAGCTGTTTTTT